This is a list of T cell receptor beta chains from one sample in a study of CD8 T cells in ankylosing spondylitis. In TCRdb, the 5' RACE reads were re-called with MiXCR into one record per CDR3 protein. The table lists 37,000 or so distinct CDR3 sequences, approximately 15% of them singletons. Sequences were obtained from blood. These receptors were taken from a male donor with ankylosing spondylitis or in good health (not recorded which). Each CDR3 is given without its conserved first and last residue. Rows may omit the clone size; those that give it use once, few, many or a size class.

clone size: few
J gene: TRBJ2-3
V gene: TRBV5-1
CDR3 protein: ASSLPGDTDTQY

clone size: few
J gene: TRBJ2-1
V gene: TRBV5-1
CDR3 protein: ASSPSSGGPYNEQF

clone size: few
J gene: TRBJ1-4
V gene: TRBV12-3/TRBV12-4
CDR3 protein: ASSLVRGGGEKLF

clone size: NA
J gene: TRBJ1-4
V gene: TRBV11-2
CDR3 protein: ASSLETDSTNEKLF

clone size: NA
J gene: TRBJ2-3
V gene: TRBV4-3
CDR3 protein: ASSHGGTDTQY

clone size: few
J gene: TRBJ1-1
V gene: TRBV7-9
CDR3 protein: ASRRGQLNTEAF

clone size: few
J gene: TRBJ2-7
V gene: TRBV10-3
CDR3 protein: AISERKSGQGMEQY

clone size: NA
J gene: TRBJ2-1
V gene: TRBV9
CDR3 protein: ASSRGTYNEQF

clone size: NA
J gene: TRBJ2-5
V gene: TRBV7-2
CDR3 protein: ASSLWGQHQETQY

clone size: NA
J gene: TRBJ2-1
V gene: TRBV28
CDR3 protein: ASSSGLAGVENEQF

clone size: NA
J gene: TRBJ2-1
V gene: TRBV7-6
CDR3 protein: ASSLAGGDTSYNEQF

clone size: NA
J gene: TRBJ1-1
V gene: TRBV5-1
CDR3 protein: ASSLEARENTEAF

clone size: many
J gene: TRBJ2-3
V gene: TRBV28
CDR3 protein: ASVGGSGTDTQY

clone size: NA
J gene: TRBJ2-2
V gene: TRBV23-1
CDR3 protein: ASSQDPTGVNTGELF

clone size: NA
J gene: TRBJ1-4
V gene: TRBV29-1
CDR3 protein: SVGDLFNEKLF

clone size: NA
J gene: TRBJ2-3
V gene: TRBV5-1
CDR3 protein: ASSYSGSTDTQY

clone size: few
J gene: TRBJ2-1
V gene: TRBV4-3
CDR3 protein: ASSQGVWAGGSNEQF

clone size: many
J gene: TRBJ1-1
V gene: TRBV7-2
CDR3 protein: ASSLALGRSEAF

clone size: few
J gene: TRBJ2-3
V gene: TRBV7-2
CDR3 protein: ASSDRSTDTQY

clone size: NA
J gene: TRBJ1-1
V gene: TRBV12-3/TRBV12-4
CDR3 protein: ASSLGTEAF

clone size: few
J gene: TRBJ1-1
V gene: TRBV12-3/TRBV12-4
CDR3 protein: ASTGAGGPNTEAF

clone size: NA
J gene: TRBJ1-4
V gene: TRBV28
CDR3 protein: ASSLWGATNEKLF